These 30 T cell receptor beta chains originate from one sample sequenced in a study of blood T cell repertoires in COVID-19 (dated by TCRdb to 2018 to 2020). The library was built by means of the immunoSEQ multiplex PCR assay. Here the immuneACCESS table is served through TCRdb, limited to in-frame sequences with V and J called. Missing clones are a known gap in these copies; in checked studies unresolved V genes cover under half, and the rest lacks a known reason. The sample table contains roughly 430,000 clones; only one count was recorded for more than 70% of them. The top ten clones comprise 1.4% of the sample. Sequencing was performed on PBMCs or T cells enriched from blood (not recorded which). These receptors originate from a woman aged 18-35 years who had been exposed to COVID-19.

This sequence joins TRBV9 and TRBJ1-2, with a possible D match to TRBD1 (6 bases). The CDR3 is 15 amino acids. V was clipped by 4 bases and J by 7 bases, with 20 bases between them. Germline V gene sequence: CDR1 SGDLS, CDR2 YYNGEE. The CDR3 sequence is CASSTPGTYPVGYTF. CDR3 DNA: TGTGCCAGCAGCACCCCCGGGACATACCCTGTTGGCTACACCTTC.

Regarding this clone: This CDR3 is also generated by other DNA sequences in the sample. The rearrangement uses TRBV18 and TRBJ1-1, with a tentative D call TRBD1 (5 bases). This CDR3 is 15 amino acids long. CDR1 and CDR2 (germline): KGHSH, LQKENI. V lost 0 bases and J lost 0, with 8 bases in between. The CDR3 region has the DNA TGTGCCAGCTCACCACCGGGGCACCTGAACACTGAAGCTTTCTTT. It yields the protein CASSPPGHLNTEAFF.

The CDR3 sequence is CASSYLTSQQTQYF. The CDR3 DNA follows: TGTGCCAGCAGCTACCTGACTAGTCAACAGACCCAGTACTTC. The chain employs TRBV7-2 and TRBJ2-5; D is perhaps TRBD2 (6 bases). Germline CDR1 and CDR2: SGHTA and FQGNSA. The CDR3 consists of 14 residues. V shed 4 bases and J shed 6 bases, with 15 bases lying between them.

This rearrangement joins TRBV7-9 to TRBJ2-7; possible D gene TRBD2, 5 bases. With 1 base removed from V and 0 bases from J, the gap between germline ends came to 16 bases. Germline V lookup: CDR1 SEHNR, CDR2 FQNEAQ (reference sequence). The CDR3 covers 17 residues. The CDR3 reads CASSLGRTAYSSYEQYF. CDR3 in DNA: TGTGCCAGCAGCTTAGGGAGGACGGCGTACAGCTCCTACGAGCAGTACTTC. Together with reference TRBV7-9 and TRBJ2-7, the CDR3 gives the full variable domain: DTGVSQNPRHKITKRGQNVTFRCDPISEHNRLYWYRQTLGQGPEFLTYFQNEAQLEKSRLLSDRFSAERPKGSFSTLEIQRTEQGDSAMYLCASSLGRTAYSSYEQYFGPGTRLTVT.

The genes are TRBV3-1 (or the pseudogene TRBV3-2) and TRBJ1-1, with 7 bases lining up with TRBD1. CDR3 size: 13 residues. Germline CDR1 and CDR2: LGHDT and YNNKEL (reference sequence). After removal of 4 bases from V and 10 bases from J, the junction contained 9 bases not matched to a gene. CDR3 DNA sequence: TGTGCCAGCAGCCCCACAGGGGTAGGGGGAGCTTTCTTT. The encoded protein is CASSPTGVGGAFF.

In this sample, this clone turned up many times. The chain is built from TRBV11-3 and TRBJ2-1; TRBD2 is a possible D gene (7 bases). V lost 4 bases to trimming and J lost 9 bases, with 19 bases between them. This CDR3 is 15 amino acids long. CDR1 SGHNT and CDR2 YENEEA come from the germline V gene. The CDR3 region has the DNA TGTGCCAGCAGCTCCTATGTGGGGGGGCTGGCTGAGCAGTTCTTC. Translating it yields CASSSYVGGLAEQFF.

The V gene is TRBV6-5, the J gene TRBJ1-6; 8 positions match TRBD1. V lost 10 bases and J lost 6; bases outside the gene matches: 8. The CDR3 sequence is 14 residues long. The germline V gene encodes CDR1 MNHEY and CDR2 SVGAGI. CDR3 in amino acids: CAIGQGRGNSPLHF. CDR3 coding DNA: TGTGCCATCGGACAGGGTAGGGGTAATTCACCCCTCCACTTT.

The chain carries TRBV7-9 and TRBJ2-3; 10 bases are shared with TRBD2. With V trimmed by 1 base and J by 6 bases, 4 bases remained unmatched. CDR3 length: 15 amino acids. The germline V gene has CDR1 SEHNR and CDR2 FQNEAQ (reference sequence). The CDR3 DNA reads as TGTGCCAGCAGCTTAGTAGCGGGGGGCCCGGATACGCAGTATTTT. Translation gives CASSLVAGGPDTQYF.

This clone has just one count. This chain uses TRBV9 with TRBJ2-4; unclear D gene. Trimming pared 0 bases from V and 6 bases from J, leaving 10 bases between. CDR1 SGDLS and CDR2 YYNGEE come from the germline V gene. This CDR3 region has 14 residues. In nucleotides, the CDR3 is TGTGCCAGCAGCGTAGCTACTGGCGGAAACATTCAGTACTTC. The encoded protein is CASSVATGGNIQYF.

The chain is built from TRBV6-6 and TRBJ1-5; D is undetermined. The CDR3 covers 13 residues. CDR1 MNHNY and CDR2 SVGAGI come from the germline V gene (reference sequence). Trimming stripped 5 bases from V and 2 bases from J, with 7 bases between. CDR3 protein: CASSKIGNQPQHF. In DNA form, the CDR3 reads TGTGCCAGCAGTAAGATAGGCAATCAGCCCCAGCATTTT.

The chain couples TRBV11-3 to TRBJ2-3; D is uncertain. V lost 1 base to trimming and J lost 5 bases, with 7 bases between them. CDR3 size: 13 residues. CDR1 is SGHNT, CDR2 YENEEA, per germline. Here the CDR3 reads CASSLGPEDTQYF. In DNA, the CDR3 is TGTGCCAGCAGCTTAGGTCCAGAAGATACGCAGTATTTT.

V is TRBV19 and J is TRBJ2-7; 8 bases map to TRBD1. The CDR3 is 16 residues long. The trim removed 3 bases at V and 1 base at J, leaving 8 bases unmatched. The germline gives CDR1 LNHDA, CDR2 SQIVND (reference sequence). CDR3 DNA sequence: TGTGCCAGTAGTATTCAACGGACAGGGAGATCCTACGAGCAGTACTTC. This encodes CASSIQRTGRSYEQYF.

The chain carries TRBV3-1 (or the pseudogene TRBV3-2) and TRBJ1-6; unclear D gene. V shed 3 bases and J shed 9 bases, with 9 bases lying between them. The CDR3 totals 13 residues. Germline CDR1 LGHDT, CDR2 YNNKEL (reference sequence). This CDR3 is CASSQASGSPLHF. The CDR3 coding sequence is TGTGCCAGCAGCCAGGCCAGTGGTTCACCCCTCCACTTT.

V gene TRBV18 combines with J gene TRBJ2-7; 13 bases are a match to TRBD2. Germline V gene lookup returns CDR1 KGHSH and CDR2 LQKENI. The CDR3 consists of 20 residues. The trim removed 2 bases at V and 0 bases at J, leaving 13 bases unmatched. CDR3 DNA: TGTGCCAGCTCACCAACTGGACTAGCGGGGGCTATTAAAACCTCCTACGAGCAGTACTTC. Protein: CASSPTGLAGAIKTSYEQYF.

The CDR3 DNA sequence: TGTGCCAGCAGTCCCCGCAGGGCTATAGATACGCAGTATTTT. Protein product: CASSPRRAIDTQYF. This chain connects TRBV28 to TRBJ2-3; D is possibly TRBD1 (5 bases). V lost 5 bases and J 5 bases, leaving 14 bases between the germline ends. CDR1 is MDHEN, CDR2 SYDVKM, per germline. The CDR3 contains 14 residues.

The chain recombines TRBV7-9 with TRBJ1-5; D call uncertain. Between the trimmed V and J ends, which lost 4 bases and 2 bases, there was a span of 12 bases. The CDR3 contains 15 residues. Germline CDR1 SEHNR, CDR2 FQNEAQ (reference sequence). In nucleotides, the CDR3 is TGTGCCAGCAGCTCCGACAACGGGGGCAATCAGCCCCAGCATTTT. Translating gives CASSSDNGGNQPQHF.

The gene calls are TRBV5-1 and TRBJ1-1, with D tentatively TRBD1 (5 bases). Germline V lookup: CDR1 SGHRS, CDR2 YFSETQ. The length of the CDR3 is 14 residues. Trimming stripped 4 bases from V and 1 base from J, with 11 bases between. In DNA, the CDR3 is TGCGCCAGCAGCCCGTCCACAGGGAACACTGAAGCTTTCTTT. Translating gives CASSPSTGNTEAFF.

The rearrangement uses TRBV18 and TRBJ2-7; 7 nucleotides line up with TRBD1. This CDR3 region has 14 residues. With V trimmed by 6 bases and J by 0 bases, 5 bases remained unmatched. Germline V gene sequence: CDR1 KGHSH, CDR2 LQKENI. CDR3 in DNA: TGTGCCAGCTCCGAGGACAGGAGCTCCTACGAGCAGTACTTC. Protein product: CASSEDRSSYEQYF.

The gene calls are TRBV9 and TRBJ1-4, with 8 bases fitting TRBD1. Germline-derived CDR1 and CDR2 are SGDLS and YYNGEE. J was trimmed by 3 bases and V by 4 bases; bases with no gene match: 5. The CDR3 is 15 amino acids. Here the CDR3 DNA reads TGTGCCAGCAGCCCCGGACAGGGCCCTAATGAAAAACTGTTTTTT. It encodes CASSPGQGPNEKLFF.

The chain employs TRBV28 and TRBJ2-7; D is perhaps TRBD1 (6 bases). Per the germline V gene, CDR1 is MDHEN and CDR2 is SYDVKM. This CDR3 region has 16 residues. Trimming stripped 7 bases from V and 3 bases from J, with 22 bases between. Written as DNA, the CDR3 is TGTGCCAGCACTTTCTCGACAGGCAATATTTTCTACGAGCAGTACTTC. This encodes CASTFSTGNIFYEQYF.

The chain combines TRBV4-2 with TRBJ2-3, with 8 positions matching TRBD2. V lost 0 bases, J lost 2 bases, and 10 bases stayed unmatched. Germline-derived CDR1 and CDR2 are LGHNA and YNFKEQ. This CDR3 contains 18 residues. CDR3 nucleotide sequence: TGTGCCAGCAGCCAAGAGGCGGGGGGCCGAACTTCCACAGATACGCAGTATTTT. Protein: CASSQEAGGRTSTDTQYF.

CDR3 region: CASLGGTAKLNYEQYF. CDR3 nucleotides: TGTGCCAGCCTAGGCGGAACTGCTAAACTCAACTACGAGCAGTACTTC. J is TRBJ2-7 and V is TRBV2; D is ambiguous. V lost 8 bases and J lost 3, with 23 bases in between. This CDR3 spans 16 amino acids. From germline, CDR1 is SNHLY and CDR2 FYNNEI.

This sequence joins TRBV6-6 and TRBJ1-2; weak D call: TRBD1 (5 bases). This CDR3 is built from 14 residues. The germline CDR1 and CDR2 sequences are MNHNY and SVGAGI (reference sequence). The V end lost 6 bases, the J end lost 0 bases, and 11 bases lay between the germline ends. The CDR3 bases are TGTGCCAGCAGCTTCCGGGGGGCTAACTATGGCTACACCTTC. Amino acid sequence: CASSFRGANYGYTF.

This clone was seen only once. V is TRBV2 and J is TRBJ2-2; 8 nucleotides line up with TRBD1. V lost 6 bases, J lost 4 bases, and 10 bases stayed unmatched. Germline V gene data show CDR1 as SNHLY and CDR2 as FYNNEI. CDR3 length: 16 amino acids. CDR3 coding DNA: TGTGCCAGCAGCAAAGGACAGGGTTTGGGCACCGGGGAGCTGTTTTTT. Amino acids: CASSKGQGLGTGELFF.

CDR3 residues: CASSQGQNTEAFF. The CDR3 DNA follows: TGCGCCAGCAGCCAGGGACAGAACACTGAAGCTTTCTTT. The chain carries TRBV4-1 and TRBJ1-1, with a tentative D call TRBD1 (6 bases). The germline V and J ends were trimmed by 3 bases and 1 base, with 6 bases remaining between them. Germline loops: CDR1 MGHRA, CDR2 YSYEKL. The CDR3 runs to 13 residues.

The chain carries TRBV6-6 and TRBJ2-2; a weak D match, TRBD2 (5 bases). The CDR3 sequence is 17 residues long. Germline V lookup: CDR1 MNHNY, CDR2 SVGAGI (reference sequence). V gave up 5 bases and J gave up 3 bases, with 19 bases separating them. The CDR3 spells CASSPPQANGDTGELFF. The CDR3 coding sequence is TGTGCCAGCAGTCCCCCTCAGGCCAACGGGGACACCGGGGAGCTGTTTTTT.

The chain links TRBV28 to TRBJ2-1; weak D call: TRBD2 (6 bases). The length of the CDR3 is 12 residues. From germline, CDR1 is MDHEN and CDR2 SYDVKM. Trimming shortened V by 3 bases and J by 12 bases, and 12 bases separated the two germline ends. In DNA, the CDR3 is TGTGCCAGCAGTTTGGTAGCGGTAGGGCAGTTCTTC. It translates to CASSLVAVGQFF.

V and J are TRBV28 and TRBJ2-7; D is unclear. The CDR3 contains 14 residues. From germline, CDR1 is MDHEN and CDR2 SYDVKM. The V end was cut by 7 bases, the J end by 2 bases, with 15 bases between. The CDR3 region has the DNA TGTGCCAGCATGGCCCCGCCCTCCACCTACGAGCAGTACTTC. Its translation is CASMAPPSTYEQYF.

The gene calls are TRBV28 and TRBJ2-7; 8 bases line up with TRBD1. This CDR3 has 17 amino acids. Trimming removed 7 bases from V and 1 base from J; junction bases left unmatched: 15. Germline CDR1 MDHEN, CDR2 SYDVKM. The CDR3 protein is CASTPGAGGKQSYEQYF. Here the CDR3 DNA reads TGTGCCAGCACCCCTGGGGCAGGGGGCAAACAATCCTACGAGCAGTACTTC.

The rearrangement uses TRBV28 and TRBJ1-5; no firm D call. CDR1 is MDHEN, CDR2 SYDVKM, per germline. The CDR3 sequence is 12 residues long. V shed 5 bases and J shed 10 bases, with 12 bases lying between them. CDR3 sequence (DNA): TGTGCCAGCAGTGCTCAGCGTTTCCCCCAGCATTTT. It specifies CASSAQRFPQHF.